One sample yielded the 10 T cell receptor beta chains listed below, sequenced in a study of response to subunit inactivated influenza vaccine (dated by TCRdb to the late 2010s). Receptor libraries were prepared by RT-PCR. Sequencer: Illumina HiSeq 2500. The public reads were quality trimmed at Q25 with fastp and then assembled into clones with MiXCR by TCRdb, keeping productive beta chains. CDR3 protein duplicates are merged, each entry listing the most common genes and DNA. The sample yields around 580,000 distinct CDR3 sequences; less than 15% were counted once. Around 10% of the sample belongs to the ten largest clones. The source material was PBMCs from blood, sampled roughly 12 days after vaccination. These receptors all come from a man aged 50-60 years who received an inactivated influenza vaccine. Donor details come from another sample of the same person, matched by shared clones.

CDR3 coding DNA: TGTGCCACCTCCCCTGGGCTAGCCCTCCTCCGGGAGCTGTTTTTT. This gives the protein CATSPGLALLRELFF. The rearrangement links TRBV15 to TRBJ2-2; maybe TRBD2 (5 bases). Per germline, CDR1 LNHNV and CDR2 YYDKDF (reference sequence). The CDR3 has 15 residues. Trimming shortened V by 8 bases and J by 9 bases, and 22 bases separated the two germline ends.

This clonotype was detected a few times. The chain recombines TRBV6-5 with TRBJ2-6, with D perhaps matching TRBD1 or TRBD2 (6 bases each). Germline-derived CDR1 and CDR2 are MNHEY and SVGAGI. This CDR3 has 16 residues. V lost 0 bases to trimming and J lost 3 bases, with 9 bases between them. CDR3: CASSYSGGVGANVLTF. CDR3 DNA: TGTGCCAGCAGTTACTCCGGGGGCGTTGGGGCCAACGTCCTGACTTTC.

The chain's CDR3 is CASSLSTGADTQYF. The CDR3 DNA sequence: TGTGCCAGCAGCCTTTCGACAGGGGCAGATACGCAGTATTTT. V is TRBV6-2 or TRBV6-3 and J is TRBJ2-3; TRBD1 aligns across 8 bases. V dropped 6 bases and J dropped 4; count of bases not matched to a gene: 6. This CDR3 spans 14 amino acids. Germline V gene data show CDR1 as MNHEY and CDR2 as SVGEGT.

This clonotype has ten or more counts. The chain links TRBV10-3 to TRBJ2-7, with D hard to call. Trimming pared 5 bases from V and 3 bases from J, leaving 8 bases between. This CDR3 is built from 12 residues. In germline, CDR1 is ENHRY, CDR2 SYGVKD. CDR3 amino acids: CAISPDGYEQYF. The CDR3, as DNA: TGTGCCATCAGTCCTGACGGCTACGAGCAGTACTTC.

This clonotype appeared a few times. This rearrangement joins TRBV6-2 or TRBV6-3 to TRBJ2-1; D is ambiguous. This CDR3 has 11 amino acids. Germline-derived CDR1 and CDR2 are MNHEY and SVGEGT. V was pared by 6 bases and J by 12 bases, with 12 bases between. The chain's CDR3 is CASRLATLQFF. DNA for the CDR3: TGTGCCAGCAGACTTGCAACCCTGCAGTTCTTC.

This chain links TRBV4-2 with TRBJ2-3, with 7 positions matching TRBD2. Per germline, CDR1 LGHNA and CDR2 YNFKEQ. This CDR3 contains 17 residues. V shed 3 bases and J 4 bases; nucleotides not matched to a gene: 13. This chain's CDR3 is CASSQEGRVWASDTQYF. CDR3 nucleotide sequence: TGTGCCAGCAGCCAGGAGGGGAGGGTTTGGGCCTCAGATACGCAGTATTTT.

This clonotype came up many times. The chain uses TRBV24-1 and TRBJ2-3; D unclear. Germline V gene lookup returns CDR1 KGHDR and CDR2 SFDVKD. V was clipped by 3 bases and J by 0 bases, with 18 bases between them. The CDR3 loop spans 18 amino acids. The CDR3 here is CATSDEAAGTPSTDTQYF. The CDR3 bases are TGTGCCACCAGTGATGAAGCAGCCGGTACCCCTAGCACAGATACGCAGTATTTT.

This chain joins TRBV6-2 or TRBV6-3 and TRBJ2-2; D may correspond to TRBD1 or TRBD2 (5 bases each). V gave up 8 bases and J gave up 7 bases, with 26 bases separating them. The V gene's germline CDR1 is MNHEY and CDR2 SVGEGT. This CDR3 is 17 amino acids long. CDR3 sequence reads: CASGGPSPHRVLGELFF. The CDR3 nucleotides are TGTGCCAGCGGGGGTCCTAGCCCACATCGGGTCCTCGGGGAGCTGTTTTTT.

This clonotype was recorded at least ten times. The V and J genes are TRBV20-1 and TRBJ1-6; D is unresolved. Trimming cost V 0 bases and J 7 bases, with 10 bases left between them. Germline V CDR1 and CDR2: DFQATT, SNEGSKA (reference sequence). CDR3 size: 14 residues. The CDR3 here is CSARERHGNSPLHF. DNA for the CDR3: TGCAGTGCTAGAGAAAGGCACGGAAATTCACCCCTCCACTTT.

Here the CDR3 DNA reads TGTGCCAGCAGCCGGGACGGCGAAAACATTCAGTACTTC. Its protein is CASSRDGENIQYF. The chain uses TRBV27 and TRBJ2-4, with D perhaps matching TRBD1 or TRBD2 (5 bases each). The CDR3 totals 13 residues. V lost 6 bases and J lost 5, with 11 bases in between. CDR1 and CDR2 (germline): MNHEY, SMNVEV (reference sequence).